This TCR beta chain stems from a study of blood T cell repertoires in COVID-19 (dated by TCRdb to about 2020). For the study in its entirety: Samples from collaborators originated in the United States, Italy and Spain and spanned both the acute and convalescent phases of COVID-19. Subjects who had been exposed to COVID-19, were actively infected with it, or had recovered from it provided the deeply sampled blood TCRbeta repertoires that made up the dataset. The prospective study material was composed of cDNA or gDNA derived from T cells, B-cell-depleted T cells, or PBMCs. The repertoires were released in a freely available public database meant as a resource for research on the immune response to SARS-CoV-2. HLA class I and class II types, where available, came from metadata supplied by the sample provider rather than from assay-based typing. Samples came from the ongoing ImmuneRACE study (first 160 participants) plus 1,254 subjects from 6 global collaborators. Nearly every sample came with metadata listing a de-identified subject ID, COVID-19 status, age in years and sex. General conclusions and limits of the study: How much clinical and demographic metadata was included differed by source and by participant, and the metadata was provided uncurated.

At one collaborating source in Seattle, patients were enrolled during active infection and were followed longitudinally through the course of disease. Collaborating institutions collected whole blood in K2EDTA tubes following their own protocols. Collaborator samples were shipped for TCRbeta analysis as frozen whole blood, isolated PBMCs, or DNA extracted from either sample type. V and J are truncated by 4 bases and 1 base respectively, leaving an intervening sequence of 14 bases. CDR1 SGHNT and CDR2 YYREEE are derived from the germline V gene (reference sequence). The CDR3 holds 15 amino acids from the cysteine to the phenylalanine. Only CDR3 DNA remains: 45 bases, in frame from the first base. TCRbeta CDR3 regions were amplified from genomic DNA using the immunoSEQ Assay, a bias-controlled multiplex PCR. In the source study's methods: The number of nucleated cells in each sample was estimated from the amplification of reference gene primers within the assay. To quantify the absolute abundance of each unique TCRbeta CDR3 rearrangement, sequence reads were collapsed and filtered. For each sample, productive Simpson clonality was calculated as the square root of Simpson's diversity index over productive rearrangements. The clones in this table, taken by TCRdb from immuneACCESS, are in-frame only. Not every clone is retained; where verified, under half of the shortfall comes from an unresolved V gene, and the cause of the rest is unknown. That table is the source of V, J and clone size, and D and trimming were worked out from the DNA. Recorded for this sample are hundreds of thousands of clones; more than 80% of them occurred a single time. Together, the top ten hold 3% of the sample.

About this clone: Its antigen target is currently unknown. No much larger clonotype is one base removed from it; base qualities were not supplied.

The receptor's source is a woman aged 30 to 39 with COVID-19, enrolled during active disease. Source material: peripheral blood. In this chain, TRBV5-4 is recombined with TRBJ2-5; TRBD1 is a possible D gene, resting on 5 matching bases. CDR3 reads: CASSPALGAQETQYF. The DNA sequence is as follows: TGTGCCAGCAGCCCGGCTCTAGGGGCCCAAGAGACCCAGTACTTC.